What follows are 29 T cell receptor beta chains derived from one specimen sequenced in a study of graft-versus-host responses after intestinal transplantation. Their recognized antigens are unknown. TCRdb's copy holds only in-frame clones and misses some; the assay was immunoSEQ multiplex PCR. The sample consists of around 24,000 clones, 82% of them appearing once. The sample in question was unstimulated CD8+ T cells sorted from spleen or lymph node cells, obtained before transplant. These receptors originate from a human donor who was the organ donor for an intestinal transplant.

On this clone itself: Other nucleotide sequences in the sample specify the same CDR3. The V call is TRBV1, the J call TRBJ2-1; the table's D call, TRBD2, was not checked against the DNA. TRBV1 is an annotated pseudogene. The CDR3 has 18 amino acids. The CDR3 region is CTSSQERLAGGRHNEQFF. CDR3 bases: TGCACCAGCAGCCAAGAGCGGCTAGCGGGGGGCCGACACAATGAGCAGTTCTTC.

The chain joins TRBV14 to TRBJ1-1; the D gene is possibly TRBD1 (5 bases). Trimming shortened V by 4 bases and J by 3 bases, and 15 bases separated the two germline ends. The CDR3 extends over 15 amino acids. Per germline, CDR1 SGHDN and CDR2 FVKESK. The CDR3 bases are TGTGCCAGCAGCCTGCGAGTCGGGGGGGACACTGAAGCTTTCTTT. It is translated as CASSLRVGGDTEAFF.

The chain is built from TRBV5-6 and TRBJ1-3, with a possible D match to TRBD1 (6 bases). This CDR3 is 16 amino acids long. V lost 2 bases, J lost 2 bases, and 14 bases lay in between. Germline CDR1 and CDR2: SGHDT and YYEEEE. CDR3 loop: CASSFRARGAGNTIYF. The CDR3 bases are TGTGCCAGCAGCTTTAGGGCCAGGGGCGCTGGAAACACCATATATTTT.

This clone was found once. J is TRBJ1-6 and V is TRBV19; TRBD1 might be the D (5 bases). V lost 8 bases to trimming and J lost 5 bases, with 10 bases between them. Germline V CDR1 and CDR2: LNHDA, SQIVND (reference sequence). CDR3 length: 13 amino acids. The CDR3 loop reads CASGAGNNSPLHF. The CDR3 region has the DNA TGTGCCAGTGGGGCAGGGAATAATTCACCCCTCCACTTT. Using reference TRBV19 and TRBJ1-6 for the parts outside the CDR3, the full variable domain is DGGITQSPKYLFRKEGQNVTLSCEQNLNHDAMYWYRQDPGQGLRLIYYSQIVNDFQKGDIAEGYSVSREKKESFPLTVTSAQKNPTAFYLCASGAGNNSPLHFGNGTRLTVT.

The chain has TRBV6-5 and TRBJ2-7; D is possibly TRBD2 (7 bases). The germline V gene encodes CDR1 MNHEY and CDR2 SVGAGI. V was pared by 2 bases and J by 3 bases, with 8 bases between. The CDR3 is 13 residues long. The CDR3 reads CASSYRGGYEQYF. CDR3 in DNA: TGTGCCAGCAGTTACAGGGGGGGCTACGAGCAGTACTTC.

The chain has TRBV10-3 and TRBJ2-3; a weak D match, TRBD2 (7 bases). V was shortened by 7 bases and J by 0 bases, with 26 bases between the two germline ends. Germline V gene lookup returns CDR1 ENHRY and CDR2 SYGVKD. This CDR3 spans 19 amino acids. The chain's CDR3 is CAINRGAGEARTSTDTQYF. CDR3 nucleotides: TGTGCCATCAATCGGGGGGCGGGGGAGGCCCGTACTAGCACAGATACGCAGTATTTT.

The table lists this clone with a few counts. V usage is TRBV10-2 and J usage is TRBJ1-1, with TRBD1 as a possible D gene (5 bases). From germline, CDR1 is WSHSY and CDR2 SAAADI. V was shortened by 3 bases and J by 5 bases, with 10 bases between the two germline ends. This CDR3 is built from 13 residues. Written as DNA, the CDR3 is TGCGCCAGCAGTGACTCGGGGGGGACTGAAGCTTTCTTT. The encoded protein is CASSDSGGTEAFF.

The chain links TRBV13 to TRBJ1-2, with D perhaps TRBD1 (5 bases). The CDR3 totals 15 residues. Trimming removed 8 bases at V and 4 bases at J, with 20 bases between. The germline CDR1 and CDR2 sequences are PRHDT and FYEKMQ (reference sequence). CDR3 sequence reads: CASLLGGIPSYGYTF. The DNA for the CDR3 is TGTGCCAGCTTACTGGGGGGGATCCCTAGCTATGGCTACACCTTC. The full variable domain, completed using reference TRBV13 and TRBJ1-2, is AAGVIQSPRHLIKEKRETATLKCYPIPRHDTVYWYQQGPGQDPQFLISFYEKMQSDKGSIPDRFSAQQFSDYHSELNMSSLELGDSALYFCASLLGGIPSYGYTFGSGTRLTVV.

This clone was counted only a few times. The CDR3 protein is CASSYWDSNYGYTF. In DNA, the CDR3 is TGTGCCAGCAGTTATTGGGACAGTAACTATGGCTACACCTTC. This chain links TRBV6-6 with TRBJ1-2; 7 nucleotides line up with TRBD1. The V and J ends lost 3 bases and 1 base, in that order; junction bases with no gene match: 2. The length of the CDR3 is 14 residues. Looked up from germline, CDR1 is MNHNY and CDR2 is SVGAGI (reference sequence).

V usage is TRBV11-2 and J usage is TRBJ2-1; D not certain. There are 13 residues in the CDR3. V lost 1 base and J lost 7, with 8 bases in between. Germline loops: CDR1 SGHAT, CDR2 FQNNGV. The CDR3 sequence: CASSLGIPNEQFF. Here the CDR3 DNA reads TGTGCCAGCAGCTTAGGGATCCCAAATGAGCAGTTCTTC.

This rearrangement joins TRBV19 to TRBJ1-3; D is perhaps TRBD1 (5 bases). The CDR3 loop spans 15 amino acids. V shed 7 bases and J shed 4 bases, with 17 bases lying between them. Germline CDR1 and CDR2: LNHDA and SQIVND (reference sequence). CDR3 loop: CASTPEQVSGNTIYF. Written as DNA, the CDR3 is TGTGCCAGTACCCCGGAACAGGTATCAGGAAACACCATATATTTT.

The rearrangement joins TRBV4-3 to TRBJ2-3; 13 bases align to TRBD2. There are 16 residues in the CDR3. Trimming at V came to 0 bases and at J to 7 bases, leaving 4 bases not matched to a gene. The germline V gene encodes CDR1 LGHNA and CDR2 YSLEER. Here the CDR3 DNA reads TGCGCCAGCAGCCAAGATAGGACTAGCGGGGGAAATACGCAGTATTTT. This sequence encodes CASSQDRTSGGNTQYF.

The rearrangement uses TRBV6-5 and TRBJ2-3; TRBD1 matches at 10 bases. The CDR3 has 15 residues. The germline gives CDR1 MNHEY, CDR2 SVGAGI. V gave up 1 base and J gave up 4 bases; unmatched junction bases: 2. Here the CDR3 reads CASSYLTGGADTQYF. The DNA of the CDR3 is TGTGCCAGCAGTTACTTGACAGGGGGCGCAGATACGCAGTATTTT.

The CDR3 spells CAWTVKGAYEQYF. Written as DNA, the CDR3 is TGTGCCTGGACCGTCAAGGGGGCTTACGAGCAGTACTTC. This chain connects TRBV30 to TRBJ2-7; 7 bases agree with TRBD1. From germline, CDR1 is GTSNPN and CDR2 SVGIG (reference sequence). With 4 bases clipped from V and 4 bases from J, the junction kept 7 bases outside the gene matches. The CDR3 length is 13 residues.

The CDR3 DNA reads TGTGCCAGCAGCTCCGGGGTGAACACTGAAGCTTTCTTT. Its translation: CASSSGVNTEAFF. The rearrangement uses TRBV5-8 and TRBJ1-1; D is unresolved. CDR1 SGHTS and CDR2 YDEGEE come from the germline V gene. V was cut by 3 bases and J by 0 bases, with 6 bases left in between. This CDR3 has 13 residues.

The chain carries TRBV7-9 and TRBJ1-2; possible D gene TRBD1, 5 bases. This CDR3 comprises 13 residues. The V end lost 5 bases, the J end lost 8 bases, and 15 bases lay between the germline ends. CDR1 and CDR2 from the germline V gene are SEHNR and FQNEAQ (reference sequence). The CDR3 nucleotides are TGTGCCAGCAGCCCTAGGGCAGGGTACGGCTACACCTTC. This gives the protein CASSPRAGYGYTF.

This chain uses TRBV12-5 with TRBJ2-7, with a tentative D call TRBD2 (5 bases). The CDR3 is made up of 12 amino acids. The germline V gene encodes CDR1 LGHNT and CDR2 FRNRAP. Trimming took 0 bases from V and 7 from J, leaving 7 bases between them. The CDR3 loop reads CASGLVRGEQYF. The DNA of the CDR3 is TGTGCTAGTGGTTTGGTACGGGGAGAGCAGTACTTC.

This chain connects TRBV19 to TRBJ2-3, with D perhaps given as TRBD1 or TRBD2 (6 bases each). The CDR3 is 15 residues long. V shed 1 base and J shed 2 bases, with 10 bases lying between them. From germline, CDR1 is LNHDA and CDR2 SQIVND (reference sequence). CDR3 amino acids: CASSIVRGPTDTQYF. The CDR3 DNA reads as TGTGCCAGTAGTATAGTCCGGGGGCCCACAGATACGCAGTATTTT.

The V gene is TRBV10-1, the J gene TRBJ2-5; D might be TRBD2 (5 bases). V lost 6 bases and J 2 bases, leaving 19 bases between the germline ends. The CDR3 is 16 residues long. Germline CDR1 is WNHNN and CDR2 is SYGVQD (reference sequence). DNA of the CDR3: TGCGCCAGCAGGGTCCCGGCTAGCCTGATTCAAGAGACCCAGTACTTC. Its translation: CASRVPASLIQETQYF.

This clone was picked up a small number of times. The V and J genes are TRBV27 and TRBJ2-5; 16 bases are shared with TRBD2. V dropped 10 bases and J dropped 4; count of bases not matched to a gene: 9. Germline V gene sequence: CDR1 MNHEY, CDR2 SMNVEV (reference sequence). CDR3 size: 16 residues. The CDR3 sequence: CATFRGLAGGRETQYF. The CDR3 DNA sequence: TGTGCCACTTTTCGGGGACTAGCGGGAGGGAGAGAGACCCAGTACTTC.

The chain links TRBV27 to TRBJ2-7; a possible D gene is TRBD2 (6 bases). The germline gives CDR1 MNHEY, CDR2 SMNVEV (reference sequence). V was pared by 10 bases and J by 1 base, with 14 bases between. The CDR3 sequence is 13 residues long. The CDR3 reads CATEGRDSYEQYF. The CDR3 DNA sequence: TGTGCCACGGAGGGGAGAGATTCCTACGAGCAGTACTTC.

V is TRBV19 and J is TRBJ2-7; 9 bases are shared with TRBD1. The CDR3 length is 15 residues. Germline V CDR1 and CDR2: LNHDA, SQIVND (reference sequence). The J segment lost 2 bases and the V segment lost 3 bases, leaving 5 bases of the junction unmatched. This chain's CDR3 is CASSMGTGIAYEQYF. DNA for the CDR3: TGTGCCAGTAGTATGGGGACAGGGATAGCCTACGAGCAGTACTTC.

V is TRBV7-9 and J is TRBJ2-1; 14 bases are shared with TRBD2. CDR1 SEHNR and CDR2 FQNEAQ come from the germline V gene (reference sequence). Trimming at V came to 5 bases and at J to 8 bases, leaving 14 bases not matched to a gene. This CDR3 is 18 amino acids long. CDR3 nucleotides: TGTGCCAGCAGCCGACCCCAGGGACTAGCGGGAGTACGCGATGAGCAGTTCTTC. Protein sequence: CASSRPQGLAGVRDEQFF.

The chain is built from TRBV7-6 and TRBJ2-1, with TRBD2 as a possible D gene (7 bases). This CDR3 has 17 amino acids. Germline CDR1 is SGHVS and CDR2 is FNYEAQ. Trimming pared 5 bases from V and 2 bases from J, leaving 19 bases between. The CDR3 spells CASSDPQGGAPYNEQFF. CDR3 bases: TGTGCCAGCAGCGATCCCCAAGGGGGGGCTCCCTACAATGAGCAGTTCTTC.

The sample holds a few counts of this clone. CDR3 sequence: CASSPSAYNEQFF. DNA for the CDR3: TGTGCCAGCAGCCCTAGTGCGTACAATGAGCAGTTCTTC. V gene TRBV6-5 combines with J gene TRBJ2-1; D not certain. Trimming took off 6 bases at V and 4 bases at J, with 10 bases between the two ends. The CDR3 has 13 residues. In germline, CDR1 is MNHEY, CDR2 SVGAGI.

The gene calls are TRBV6-1 and TRBJ2-7, with 9 bases matching TRBD1. Germline loops: CDR1 MNHNS, CDR2 SASEGT. The V and J ends lost 8 bases and 2 bases, in that order; junction bases with no gene match: 7. The CDR3 contains 14 residues. Here the CDR3 reads CASLPTGGPYEQYF. CDR3 nucleotide sequence: TGTGCCAGCTTACCTACAGGGGGCCCCTACGAGCAGTACTTC.

This chain uses TRBV19 with TRBJ1-1, with 7 bases identical to TRBD1. The germline CDR1 and CDR2 sequences are LNHDA and SQIVND (reference sequence). The CDR3 consists of 13 residues. Unmatched junction bases numbered 7, after V lost 6 bases and J lost 6 bases. The CDR3, as DNA: TGTGCCAGTAGCCGGGGACAGAGCCCTGAAGCTTTCTTT. Translation: CASSRGQSPEAFF.

This chain uses TRBV30 with TRBJ1-5, with D tentatively TRBD1 (5 bases). V was cut by 5 bases and J by 3 bases, with 32 bases left in between. This CDR3 contains 20 residues. Germline CDR1 and CDR2: GTSNPN and SVGIG (reference sequence). The CDR3 bases are TGTGCCTGGTTACTAAGACCATCAAGGGACCCCCGATGGACCAATCAGCCCCAGCATTTT. Protein: CAWLLRPSRDPRWTNQPQHF.

The chain joins TRBV5-6 to TRBJ1-1, with 7 bases that match TRBD1. This CDR3 contains 18 residues. V lost 3 bases, J lost 2 bases, and 16 bases stayed unmatched. Germline CDR1 is SGHDT and CDR2 is YYEEEE. The CDR3: CASSSNRDRALRNTEAFF. CDR3 coding DNA: TGTGCCAGCAGCTCCAACCGGGACAGAGCCTTAAGAAACACTGAAGCTTTCTTT.